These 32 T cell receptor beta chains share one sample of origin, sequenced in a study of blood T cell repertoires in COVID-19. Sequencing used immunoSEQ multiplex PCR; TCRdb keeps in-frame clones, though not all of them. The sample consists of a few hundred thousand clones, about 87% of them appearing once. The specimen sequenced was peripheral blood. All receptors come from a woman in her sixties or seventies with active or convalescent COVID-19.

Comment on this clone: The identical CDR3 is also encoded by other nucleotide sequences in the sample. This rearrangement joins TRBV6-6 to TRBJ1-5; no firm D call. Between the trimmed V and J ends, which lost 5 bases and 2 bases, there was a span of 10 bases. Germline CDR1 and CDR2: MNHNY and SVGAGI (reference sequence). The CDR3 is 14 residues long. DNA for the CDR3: TGTGCCAGCAGTCCCGCGGCAGGCAATCAGCCCCAGCATTTT. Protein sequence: CASSPAAGNQPQHF.

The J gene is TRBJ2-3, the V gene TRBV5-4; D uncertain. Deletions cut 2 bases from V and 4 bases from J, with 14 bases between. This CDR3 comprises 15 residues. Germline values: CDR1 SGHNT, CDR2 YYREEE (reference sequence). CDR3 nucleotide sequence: TGTGCCAGCAGCTTAAGGATGAGGCCCCCAGATACGCAGTATTTT. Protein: CASSLRMRPPDTQYF.

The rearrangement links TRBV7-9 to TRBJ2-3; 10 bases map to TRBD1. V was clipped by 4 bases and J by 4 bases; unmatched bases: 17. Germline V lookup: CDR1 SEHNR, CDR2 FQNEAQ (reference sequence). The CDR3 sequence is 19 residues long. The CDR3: CASSSLVGTGERMADTQYF. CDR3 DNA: TGTGCCAGCAGCTCGCTGGTCGGGACAGGGGAAAGGATGGCAGATACGCAGTATTTT.

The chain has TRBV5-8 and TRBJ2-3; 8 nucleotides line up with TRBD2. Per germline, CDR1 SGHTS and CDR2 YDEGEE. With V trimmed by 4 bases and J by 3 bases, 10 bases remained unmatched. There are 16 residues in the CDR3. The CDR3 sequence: CASSRRAGGSTDTQYF. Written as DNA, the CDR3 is TGTGCCAGCAGCCGTCGGGCGGGGGGATCTACAGATACGCAGTATTTT.

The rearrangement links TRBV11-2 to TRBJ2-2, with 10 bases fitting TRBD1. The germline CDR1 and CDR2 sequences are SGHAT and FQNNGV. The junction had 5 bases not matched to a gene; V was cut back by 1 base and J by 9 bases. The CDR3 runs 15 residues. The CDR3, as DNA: TGTGCCAGCAGCTTAGGGGGACAGGGGCTTCGGGAGCTGTTTTTT. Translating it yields CASSLGGQGLRELFF.

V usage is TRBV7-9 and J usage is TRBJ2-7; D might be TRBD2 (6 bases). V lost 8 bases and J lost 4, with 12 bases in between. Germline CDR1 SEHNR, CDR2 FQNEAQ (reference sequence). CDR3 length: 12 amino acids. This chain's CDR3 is CASGGGAYEQYF. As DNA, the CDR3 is TGTGCCAGCGGGGGAGGAGCTTACGAGCAGTACTTC.

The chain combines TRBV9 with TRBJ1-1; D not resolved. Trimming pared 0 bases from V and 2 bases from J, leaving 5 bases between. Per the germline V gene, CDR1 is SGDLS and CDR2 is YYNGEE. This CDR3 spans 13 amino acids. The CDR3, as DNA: TGTGCCAGCAGCGTAGACCTAAACACTGAAGCTTTCTTT. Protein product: CASSVDLNTEAFF.

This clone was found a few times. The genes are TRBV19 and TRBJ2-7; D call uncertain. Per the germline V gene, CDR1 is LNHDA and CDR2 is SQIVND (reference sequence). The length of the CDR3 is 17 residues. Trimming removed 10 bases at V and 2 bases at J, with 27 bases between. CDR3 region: CATTHAQDPEFTYEQYF. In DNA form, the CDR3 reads TGTGCCACCACCCACGCTCAAGATCCTGAGTTTACCTACGAGCAGTACTTC.

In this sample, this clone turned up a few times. The CDR3 DNA is TGTGCCAGCAGTTCCGAAGGGGCGAGGATCCGAACTGAAGCTTTCTTT. Translation: CASSSEGARIRTEAFF. This chain links TRBV6-5 with TRBJ1-1, with a possible D match to TRBD1 (5 bases). CDR3 length equals 16 residues. Trimming cost V 4 bases and J 5 bases, with 20 bases left between them. Germline CDR1 is MNHEY and CDR2 is SVGAGI.

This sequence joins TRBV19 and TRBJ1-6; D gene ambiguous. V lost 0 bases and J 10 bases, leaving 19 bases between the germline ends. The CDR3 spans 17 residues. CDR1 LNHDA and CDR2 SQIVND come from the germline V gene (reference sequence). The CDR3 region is CASSIDSAGTGGSPLHF. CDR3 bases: TGTGCCAGTAGTATAGATTCCGCGGGAACCGGCGGCTCACCCCTCCACTTT.

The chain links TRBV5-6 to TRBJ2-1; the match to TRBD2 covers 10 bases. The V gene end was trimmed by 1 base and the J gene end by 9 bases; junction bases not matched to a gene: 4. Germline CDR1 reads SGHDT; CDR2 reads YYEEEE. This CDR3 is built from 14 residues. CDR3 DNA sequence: TGTGCCAGCAGCTTGCGGCTAGCGGGGGTTGAGCAGTTCTTC. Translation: CASSLRLAGVEQFF.

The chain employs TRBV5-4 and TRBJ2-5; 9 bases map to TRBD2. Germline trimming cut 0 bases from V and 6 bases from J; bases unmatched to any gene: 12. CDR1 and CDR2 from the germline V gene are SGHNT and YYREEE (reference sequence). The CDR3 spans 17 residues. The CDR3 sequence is CASSLGLSGGPYQTQYF. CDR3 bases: TGTGCCAGCAGCTTGGGTTTGAGCGGGGGGCCCTATCAGACCCAGTACTTC.

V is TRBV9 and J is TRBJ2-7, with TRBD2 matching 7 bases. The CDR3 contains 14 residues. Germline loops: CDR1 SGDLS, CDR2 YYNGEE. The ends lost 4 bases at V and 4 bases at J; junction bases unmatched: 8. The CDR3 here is CASSPTGGWYEQYF. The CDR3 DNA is TGTGCCAGCAGCCCCACCGGGGGGTGGTACGAGCAGTACTTC.

The CDR3 loop is CASSSRQGANSGNTIYF. CDR3 nucleotides: TGTGCCAGCAGCTCTAGACAGGGGGCTAACTCTGGAAACACCATATATTTT. This chain connects TRBV7-6 to TRBJ1-3; 10 bases map to TRBD1. CDR1 and CDR2 (germline): SGHVS, FNYEAQ. Trimming removed 4 bases from V and 0 bases from J; junction bases left unmatched: 6. CDR3 length: 17 amino acids. Full variable domain (outside the CDR3, taken from reference TRBV7-6 and TRBJ1-3): GAGVSQSPRYKVTKRGQDVALRCDPISGHVSLYWYRQALGQGPEFLTYFNYEAQQDKSGLPNDRFSAERPEGSISTLTIQRTEQRDSAMYRCASSSRQGANSGNTIYFGEGSWLTVV.

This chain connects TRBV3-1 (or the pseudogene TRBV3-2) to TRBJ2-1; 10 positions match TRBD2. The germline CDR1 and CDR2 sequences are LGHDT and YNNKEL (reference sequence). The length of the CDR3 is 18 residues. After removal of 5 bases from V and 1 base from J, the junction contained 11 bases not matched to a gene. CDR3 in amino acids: CASSSWTSGIGSYNEQFF. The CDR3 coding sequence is TGTGCCAGCAGCTCCTGGACTAGCGGTATCGGGTCCTACAATGAGCAGTTCTTC.

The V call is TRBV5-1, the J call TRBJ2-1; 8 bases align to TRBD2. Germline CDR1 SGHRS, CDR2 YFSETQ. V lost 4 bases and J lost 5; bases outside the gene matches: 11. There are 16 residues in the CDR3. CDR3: CASSVGGVGRNNEQFF. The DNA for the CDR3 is TGCGCCAGCAGCGTCGGGGGGGTTGGACGAAACAATGAGCAGTTCTTC.

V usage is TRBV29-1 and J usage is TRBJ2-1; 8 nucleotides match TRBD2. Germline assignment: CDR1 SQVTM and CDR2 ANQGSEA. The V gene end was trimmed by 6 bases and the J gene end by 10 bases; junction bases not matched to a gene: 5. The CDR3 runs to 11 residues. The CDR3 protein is CSVNGGGEQFF. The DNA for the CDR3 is TGCAGCGTCAACGGGGGGGGAGAGCAGTTCTTC.

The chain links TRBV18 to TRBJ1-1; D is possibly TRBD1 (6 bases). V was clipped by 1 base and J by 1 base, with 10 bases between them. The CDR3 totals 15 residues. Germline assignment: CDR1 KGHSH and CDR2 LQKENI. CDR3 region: CASSPHRDPNTEAFF. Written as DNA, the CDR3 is TGTGCCAGCTCACCACACAGGGACCCGAACACTGAAGCTTTCTTT.

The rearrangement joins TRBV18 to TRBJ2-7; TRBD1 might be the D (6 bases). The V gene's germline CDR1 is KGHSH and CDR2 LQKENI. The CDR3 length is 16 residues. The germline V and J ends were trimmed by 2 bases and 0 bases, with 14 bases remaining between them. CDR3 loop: CASSPMGTGTSYEQYF. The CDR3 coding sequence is TGTGCCAGCTCACCAATGGGTACAGGGACCTCCTACGAGCAGTACTTC.

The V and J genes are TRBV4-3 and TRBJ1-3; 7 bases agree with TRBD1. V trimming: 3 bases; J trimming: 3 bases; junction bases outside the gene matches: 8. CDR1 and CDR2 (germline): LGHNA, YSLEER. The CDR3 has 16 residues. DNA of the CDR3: TGCGCCAGCAGCCAGTCGACAGGGTTTAGTGGAAACACCATATATTTT. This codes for CASSQSTGFSGNTIYF.

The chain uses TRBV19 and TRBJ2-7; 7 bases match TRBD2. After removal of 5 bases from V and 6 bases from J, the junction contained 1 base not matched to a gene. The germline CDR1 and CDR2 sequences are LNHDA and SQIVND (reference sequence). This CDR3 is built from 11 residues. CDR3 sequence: CASSPGGEQYF. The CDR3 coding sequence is TGTGCCAGTAGTCCGGGGGGCGAGCAGTACTTC.

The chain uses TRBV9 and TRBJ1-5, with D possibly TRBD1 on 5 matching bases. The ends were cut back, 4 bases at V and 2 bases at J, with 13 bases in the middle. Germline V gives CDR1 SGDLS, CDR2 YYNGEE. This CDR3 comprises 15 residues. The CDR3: CASSPSQGRNQPQHF. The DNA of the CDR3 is TGTGCCAGCAGCCCCTCGCAGGGCCGCAATCAGCCCCAGCATTTT.

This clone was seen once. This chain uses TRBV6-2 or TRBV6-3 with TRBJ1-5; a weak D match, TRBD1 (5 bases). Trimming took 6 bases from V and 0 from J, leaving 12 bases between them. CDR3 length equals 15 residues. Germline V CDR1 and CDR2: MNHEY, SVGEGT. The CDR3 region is CASRPTGYSNQPQHF. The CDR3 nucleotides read TGTGCCAGCAGACCTACAGGATATAGCAATCAGCCCCAGCATTTT.

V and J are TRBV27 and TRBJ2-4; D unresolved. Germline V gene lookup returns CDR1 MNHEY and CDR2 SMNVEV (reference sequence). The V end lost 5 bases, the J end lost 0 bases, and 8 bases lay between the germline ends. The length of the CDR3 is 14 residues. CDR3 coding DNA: TGTGCCAGCAGTCCGATACTAGCCAAAAACATTCAGTACTTC. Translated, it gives CASSPILAKNIQYF.

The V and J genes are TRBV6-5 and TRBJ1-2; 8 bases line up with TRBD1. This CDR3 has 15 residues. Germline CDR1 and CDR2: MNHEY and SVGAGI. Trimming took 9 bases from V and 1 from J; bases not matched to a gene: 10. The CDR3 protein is CASCMETGVNYGYTF. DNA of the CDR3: TGTGCCAGTTGTATGGAGACAGGGGTTAACTATGGCTACACCTTC.

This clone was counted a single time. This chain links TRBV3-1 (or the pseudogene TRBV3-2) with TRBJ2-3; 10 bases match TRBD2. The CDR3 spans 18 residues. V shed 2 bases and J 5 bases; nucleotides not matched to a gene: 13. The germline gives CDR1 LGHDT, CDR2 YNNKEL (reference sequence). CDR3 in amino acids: CASSQRPERGGRGDTQYF. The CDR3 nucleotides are TGTGCCAGCAGCCAAAGACCGGAGCGGGGGGGCCGTGGAGATACGCAGTATTTT.

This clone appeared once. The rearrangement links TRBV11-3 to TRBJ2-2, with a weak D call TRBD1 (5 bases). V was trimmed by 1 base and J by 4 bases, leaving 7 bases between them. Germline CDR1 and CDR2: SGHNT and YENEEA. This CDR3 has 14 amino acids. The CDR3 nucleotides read TGTGCCAGCAGCTTAGGGGGCAGCACCGGGGAGCTGTTTTTT. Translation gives CASSLGGSTGELFF.

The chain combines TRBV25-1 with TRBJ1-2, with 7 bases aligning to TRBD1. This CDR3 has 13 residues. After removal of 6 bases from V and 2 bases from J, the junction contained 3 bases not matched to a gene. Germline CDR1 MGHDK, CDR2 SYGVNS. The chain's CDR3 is CASSRQGNYGYTF. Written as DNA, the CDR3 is TGTGCCAGCAGCAGACAGGGAAACTATGGCTACACCTTC.

CDR3: CASSQVPDRQAFF. The CDR3 DNA sequence: TGTGCCAGCAGCCAAGTTCCGGACAGACAAGCTTTCTTT. V is TRBV3-1 (or the pseudogene TRBV3-2) and J is TRBJ1-1; tentatively, D is TRBD1 (6 bases). The CDR3 has 13 residues. V was trimmed by 1 base and J by 9 bases, leaving 12 bases between them. Germline V gene sequence: CDR1 LGHDT, CDR2 YNNKEL (reference sequence).

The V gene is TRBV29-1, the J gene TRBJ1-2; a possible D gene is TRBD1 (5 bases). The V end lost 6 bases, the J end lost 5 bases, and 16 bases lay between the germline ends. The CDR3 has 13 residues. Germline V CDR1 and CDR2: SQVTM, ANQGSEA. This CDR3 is CSVQQGGAYGYTF. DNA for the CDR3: TGCAGCGTCCAACAAGGCGGGGCGTATGGCTACACCTTC.

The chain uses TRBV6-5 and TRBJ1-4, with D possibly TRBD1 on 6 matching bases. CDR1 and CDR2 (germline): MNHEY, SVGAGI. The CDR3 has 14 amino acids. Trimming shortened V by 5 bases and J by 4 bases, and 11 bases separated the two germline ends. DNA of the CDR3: TGTGCCAGCAGTCGGGGACAAGTTAATGAAAAACTGTTTTTT. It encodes CASSRGQVNEKLFF.

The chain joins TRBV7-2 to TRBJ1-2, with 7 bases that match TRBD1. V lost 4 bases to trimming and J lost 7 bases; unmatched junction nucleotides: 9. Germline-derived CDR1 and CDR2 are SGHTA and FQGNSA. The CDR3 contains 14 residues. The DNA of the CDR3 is TGTGCCAGCAGCTACCAGGGGGTCGGTGGTGGCTACACCTTC. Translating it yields CASSYQGVGGGYTF.